This T cell receptor beta chain was sequenced in a study of shared clonotypes between healthy human individuals. Study background: Per-donor plates numbered three CD4 naive, three CD4 memory, two CD8 naive and one CD8 memory. General observations from the study: Across subsets, estimated richness was generally greater for naive than for memory populations.

Regarding this clone: Its antigen is undetermined.

V lost 1 base and J lost 8, with 11 bases in between. This CDR3 is 13 amino acids long. CDR1 and CDR2 (germline): MDHEN, SYDVKM. Evenly divided among several immunoSEQ plates was the genomic DNA of each subset. The data were produced by immunoSEQ multiplex PCR, yet TCRdb's version contains in-frame clones alone and is incomplete. The sample yields about 1.1 million clones, about 72% seen once. The chain carries TRBV28 and TRBJ1-2; no firm D call. Sample: memory CD4+ T cells from PBMCs. Subset of the sample: CD45RA-negative fraction. The receptor was isolated from a man younger than 30 in good health. Some clones in this sample may be carry-over from other donors' samples. CDR3 sequence (DNA): TGTGCCAGCAGTTTATTAGCAGGATCCGGCTACACCTTC. Encoded protein: CASSLLAGSGYTF.